This T cell receptor beta chain was profiled in a study of blood T cell repertoires in COVID-19. Study background: Italy, Spain and the United States were the sources of the convalescent and acute COVID-19 samples. The cDNA or gDNA used as material had been derived from T cells, B-cell-depleted T cells, or PBMCs.

Germline assignment: CDR1 SNHLY and CDR2 FYNNEI. The CDR3 is 13 amino acids. V lost 6 bases to trimming and J lost 5 bases, with 8 bases between them. Only one count was recorded for this clone. As originally analysed: Researchers report that nucleated cell counts were estimated from reference gene primer amplification. TCRdb's table, derived via immunoSEQ multiplex PCR, lists solely in-frame clones and lacks some. The V and J calls and the clone size are those of that table, but D and trimming were determined from the DNA. The data contain some 62,000 clones, roughly three quarters of them singletons.

This TCR was recovered from a woman older than 75 with active or convalescent COVID-19. The chain is built from TRBV2 and TRBJ1-6; the D is unclear. Source material: peripheral blood. This CDR3 reads CASSSENNSPLHF. The DNA of the CDR3 is TGTGCCAGCAGCTCAGAAAATAATTCACCCCTCCACTTT.